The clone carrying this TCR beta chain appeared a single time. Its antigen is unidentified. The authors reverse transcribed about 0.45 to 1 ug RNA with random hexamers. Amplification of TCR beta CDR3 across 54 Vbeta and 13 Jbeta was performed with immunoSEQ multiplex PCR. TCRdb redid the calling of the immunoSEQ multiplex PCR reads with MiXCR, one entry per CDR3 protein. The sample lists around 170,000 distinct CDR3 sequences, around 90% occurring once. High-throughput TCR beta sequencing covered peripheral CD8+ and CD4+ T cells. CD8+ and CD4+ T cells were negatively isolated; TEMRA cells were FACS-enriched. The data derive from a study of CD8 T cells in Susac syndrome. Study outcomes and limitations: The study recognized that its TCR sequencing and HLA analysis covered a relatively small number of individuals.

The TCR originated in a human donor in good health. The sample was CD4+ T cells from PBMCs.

The CDR3 nucleotides are TGTGCCAGCTCAAACCACGGCAATCAGCCCCAGCATTTT. Residues: CASSNHGNQPQHF. This chain links TRBV18 with TRBJ1-5, with D hard to call. Trimming shortened V by 5 bases and J by 2 bases, and 7 bases separated the two germline ends. CDR1 KGHSH and CDR2 LQKENI come from the germline V gene. CDR3 size: 13 residues.